This T cell receptor beta chain stems from a study of T cells in Graves' hyperthyroidism and ophthalmopathy. The wider study: Specimen type is peripheral blood, collected at initial diagnosis prior to any treatment.

There were TCR beta CDR3 regions amplified from RNA transcripts. During a first-round RT-PCR of the TCR CDR3, the HTBI primer set was used. One entry per CDR3 protein results from TCRdb running MiXCR on the multiplex PCR reads. The sample holds hundreds of thousands of distinct CDR3 sequences; approximately 14% are singletons and the top ten take roughly 13%. A note on this clonotype: The target antigen is unknown.

Notes on the study in general: The majority of expanded thyroid clonotypes above 0.001 also appeared in blood.

A Clinical Activity Score of at least 3, a NOSPECS grade of at least 4 and a duration under 3 months were recorded in the ophthalmopathy patients. Uncontrolled infection, other autoimmune disease, pregnancy and lactation each barred patients from inclusion. V was cut by 5 bases and J by 7 bases, with 9 bases left in between. CDR1 is MNHNS and CDR2 is SASEGT in the germline V gene. CDR3 size: 12 residues. The TCR sequence derives from a man aged 18-30 years with Graves' ophthalmopathy. The specimen was blood. This chain links TRBV6-1 with TRBJ2-4; possibly TRBD2 for D (6 bases). The CDR3 protein is CASSPGTNIQYF. The DNA for the CDR3 is TGTGCCAGCAGTCCCGGGACTAACATTCAGTACTTC.